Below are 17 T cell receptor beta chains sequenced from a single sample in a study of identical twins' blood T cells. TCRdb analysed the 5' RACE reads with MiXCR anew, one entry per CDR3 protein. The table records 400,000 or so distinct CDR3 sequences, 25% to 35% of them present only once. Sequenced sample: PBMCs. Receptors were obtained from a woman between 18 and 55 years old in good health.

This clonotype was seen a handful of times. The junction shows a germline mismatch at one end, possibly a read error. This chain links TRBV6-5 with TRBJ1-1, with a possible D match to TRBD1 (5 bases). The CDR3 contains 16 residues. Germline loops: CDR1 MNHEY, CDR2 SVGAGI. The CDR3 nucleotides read TGTGCCACACTAGGGGTGTCGACAGCTTCGAAAACTGCAGCTTTCTTT. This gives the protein CATLGVSTASKTAAFF.

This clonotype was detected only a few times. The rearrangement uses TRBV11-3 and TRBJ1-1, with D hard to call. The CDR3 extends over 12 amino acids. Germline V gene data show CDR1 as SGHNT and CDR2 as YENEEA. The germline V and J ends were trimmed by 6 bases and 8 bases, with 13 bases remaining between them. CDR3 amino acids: CASRLGSNEAFF. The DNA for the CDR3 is TGTGCCAGCAGACTCGGGTCAAACGAAGCTTTCTTT.

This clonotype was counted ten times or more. The DNA for the CDR3 is TGCAGTGAAAAGGGGCTCGTCGATTCGGGTGAGCAGTTCTTC. It translates to CSEKGLVDSGEQFF. This chain links TRBV20-1 with TRBJ2-1, with TRBD1 as a possible D gene (5 bases). Trimming stripped 7 bases from V and 9 bases from J, with 22 bases between. CDR1 is DFQATT and CDR2 is SNEGSKA in the germline V gene (reference sequence). The length of the CDR3 is 14 residues.

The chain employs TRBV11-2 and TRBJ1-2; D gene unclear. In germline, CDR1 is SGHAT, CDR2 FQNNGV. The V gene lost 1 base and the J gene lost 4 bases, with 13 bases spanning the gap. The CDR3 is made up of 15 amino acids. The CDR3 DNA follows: TGTGCCAGCAGCTTAGCCCCGGGGATGGGCTATGGCTACACCTTC. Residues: CASSLAPGMGYGYTF.

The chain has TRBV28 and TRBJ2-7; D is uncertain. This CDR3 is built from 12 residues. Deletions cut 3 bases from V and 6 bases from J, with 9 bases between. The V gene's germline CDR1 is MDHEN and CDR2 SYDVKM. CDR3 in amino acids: CASSFSKGEQYF. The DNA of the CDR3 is TGTGCCAGCAGTTTTAGCAAGGGCGAGCAGTACTTC.

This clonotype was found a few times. The CDR3 loop is CAIAGTLNTEAFF. Here the CDR3 DNA reads TGTGCCATAGCTGGAACCTTGAACACTGAAGCTTTCTTT. J is TRBJ1-1 and V is TRBV19; D is uncertain. V lost 10 bases and J 0 bases, leaving 12 bases between the germline ends. The germline V gene encodes CDR1 LNHDA and CDR2 SQIVND (reference sequence). The CDR3 spans 13 residues.

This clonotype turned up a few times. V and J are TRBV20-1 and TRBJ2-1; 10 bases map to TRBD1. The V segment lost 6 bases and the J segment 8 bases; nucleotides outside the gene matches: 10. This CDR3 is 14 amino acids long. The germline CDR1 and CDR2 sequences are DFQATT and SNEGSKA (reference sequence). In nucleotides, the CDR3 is TGCAGTGCGGACCGGGGACAGGGGTCAGATGAGCAGTTCTTC. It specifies CSADRGQGSDEQFF.

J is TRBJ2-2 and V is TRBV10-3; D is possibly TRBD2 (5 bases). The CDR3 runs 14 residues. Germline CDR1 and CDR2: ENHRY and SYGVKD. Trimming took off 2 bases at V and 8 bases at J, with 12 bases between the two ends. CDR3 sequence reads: CAISERGSKGELFF. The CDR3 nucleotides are TGTGCCATCAGTGAGCGGGGATCGAAGGGGGAGCTGTTTTTT.

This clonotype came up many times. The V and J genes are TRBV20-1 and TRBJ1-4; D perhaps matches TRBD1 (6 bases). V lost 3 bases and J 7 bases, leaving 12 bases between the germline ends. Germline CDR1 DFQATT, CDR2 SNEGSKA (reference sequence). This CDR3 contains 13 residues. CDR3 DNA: TGCAGTGCTAGCGGGGGGCGTCGTGAAAAACTGTTTTTT. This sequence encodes CSASGGRREKLFF.

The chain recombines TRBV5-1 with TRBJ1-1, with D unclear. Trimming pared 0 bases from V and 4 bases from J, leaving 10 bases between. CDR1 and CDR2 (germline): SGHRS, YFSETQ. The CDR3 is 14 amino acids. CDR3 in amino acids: CASSLAQVTTEAFF. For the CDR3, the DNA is TGCGCCAGCAGCTTGGCCCAGGTGACCACTGAAGCTTTCTTT.

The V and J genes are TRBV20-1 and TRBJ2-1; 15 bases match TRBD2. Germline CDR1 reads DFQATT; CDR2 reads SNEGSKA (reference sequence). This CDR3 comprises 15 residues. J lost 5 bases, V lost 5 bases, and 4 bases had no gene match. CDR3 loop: CSAAGTSGGNNEQFF. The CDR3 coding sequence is TGCAGTGCTGCCGGGACTAGCGGGGGGAACAATGAGCAGTTCTTC.

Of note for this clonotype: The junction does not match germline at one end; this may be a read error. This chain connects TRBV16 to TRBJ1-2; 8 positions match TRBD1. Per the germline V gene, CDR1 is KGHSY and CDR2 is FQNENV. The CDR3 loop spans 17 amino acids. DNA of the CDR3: TGTGCCAGCAGCCAACCGGGACAGGACATCAATAACTATGGCTACGCCTTC. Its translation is CASSQPGQDINNYGYAF.

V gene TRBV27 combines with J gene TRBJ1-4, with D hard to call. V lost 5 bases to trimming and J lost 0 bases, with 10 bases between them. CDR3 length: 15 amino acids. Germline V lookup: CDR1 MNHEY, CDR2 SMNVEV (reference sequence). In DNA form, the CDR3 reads TGTGCCAGCAGTCCCTTCGACCCAACTAATGAAAAACTGTTTTTT. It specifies CASSPFDPTNEKLFF.

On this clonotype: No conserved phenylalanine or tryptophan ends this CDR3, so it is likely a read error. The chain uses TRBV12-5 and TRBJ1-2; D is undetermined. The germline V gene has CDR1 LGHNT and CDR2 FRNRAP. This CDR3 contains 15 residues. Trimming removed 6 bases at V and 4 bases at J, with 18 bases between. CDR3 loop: CASGSHGLPLYGYTI. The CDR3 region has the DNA TGTGCTAGTGGGAGTCACGGATTACCTCTCTATGGCTACACCATC.

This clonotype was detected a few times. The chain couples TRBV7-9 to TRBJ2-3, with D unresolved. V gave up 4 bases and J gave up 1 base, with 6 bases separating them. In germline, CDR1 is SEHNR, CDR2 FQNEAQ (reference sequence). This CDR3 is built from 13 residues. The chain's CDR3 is CASSSVRTDTQYF. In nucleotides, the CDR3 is TGTGCCAGCAGCTCAGTCCGCACAGATACGCAGTATTTT.

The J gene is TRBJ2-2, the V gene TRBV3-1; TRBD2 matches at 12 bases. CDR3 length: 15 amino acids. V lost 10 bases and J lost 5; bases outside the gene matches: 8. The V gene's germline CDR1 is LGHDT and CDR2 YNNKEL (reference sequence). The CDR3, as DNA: TGTGCCACCAGGTCGCTAGCGGGAGGGACCGGGGAGCTGTTTTTT. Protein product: CATRSLAGGTGELFF.

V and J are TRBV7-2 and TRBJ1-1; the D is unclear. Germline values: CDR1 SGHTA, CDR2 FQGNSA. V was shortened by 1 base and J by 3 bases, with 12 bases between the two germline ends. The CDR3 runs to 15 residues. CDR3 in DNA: TGTGCCAGCAGCTTAGGGCAACAGCATTACACTGAAGCTTTCTTT. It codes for CASSLGQQHYTEAFF. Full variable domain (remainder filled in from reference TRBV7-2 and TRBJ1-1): GAGVSQSPSNKVTEKGKDVELRCDPISGHTALYWYRQSLGQGLEFLIYFQGNSAPDKSGLPSDRFSAERTGGSVSTLTIQRTQQEDSAVYLCASSLGQQHYTEAFFGQGTRLTVV.